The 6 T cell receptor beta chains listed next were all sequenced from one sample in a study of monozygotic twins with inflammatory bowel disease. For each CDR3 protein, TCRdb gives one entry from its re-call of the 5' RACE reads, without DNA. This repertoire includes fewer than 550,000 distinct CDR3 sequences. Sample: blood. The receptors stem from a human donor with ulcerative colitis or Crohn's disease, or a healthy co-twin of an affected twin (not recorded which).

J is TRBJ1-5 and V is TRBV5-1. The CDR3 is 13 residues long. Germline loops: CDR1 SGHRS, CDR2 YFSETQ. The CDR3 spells CASSLGSGQPQHF.

This CDR3 reads CASSVEGQGASKQYF. The genes are TRBV9 and TRBJ2-7; the TCRdb call, TRBD1, lacks DNA for checking. The germline CDR1 and CDR2 sequences are SGDLS and YYNGEE. The CDR3 length is 15 residues.

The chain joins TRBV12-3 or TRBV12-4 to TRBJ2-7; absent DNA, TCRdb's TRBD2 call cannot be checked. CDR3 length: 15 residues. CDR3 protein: CASRSPTSADHEQYF.

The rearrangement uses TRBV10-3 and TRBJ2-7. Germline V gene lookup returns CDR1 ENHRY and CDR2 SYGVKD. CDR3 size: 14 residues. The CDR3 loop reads CAISAEEFTYEQYF.

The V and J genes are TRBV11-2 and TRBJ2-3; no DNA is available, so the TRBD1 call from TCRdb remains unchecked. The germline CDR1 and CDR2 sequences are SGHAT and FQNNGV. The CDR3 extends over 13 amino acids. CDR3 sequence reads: CASSLGRRDTQYF. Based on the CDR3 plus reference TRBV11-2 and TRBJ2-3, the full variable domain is EAGVAQSPRYKIIEKRQSVAFWCNPISGHATLYWYQQILGQGPKLLIQFQNNGVVDDSQLPKDRFSAERLKGVDSTLKIQPAKLEDSAVYLCASSLGRRDTQYFGPGTRLTVL.

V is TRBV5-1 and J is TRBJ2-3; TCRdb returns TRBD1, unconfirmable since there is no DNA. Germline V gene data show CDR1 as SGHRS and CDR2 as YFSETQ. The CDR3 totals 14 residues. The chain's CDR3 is CASSGGGATDTQYF.